The rows below give T cell receptor beta chains drawn from one sample of a study of regulatory T cells in long-lasting Graves disease. MiXCR, run by TCRdb on the multiplex PCR reads, gives a single entry per CDR3 protein. The table lists about 200,000 distinct CDR3 sequences, roughly a fifth of them singletons. These same data were also listed under a study on T cells in Graves' hyperthyroidism and ophthalmopathy.

Sample: peripheral blood mononuclear cells (PBMCs), taken at new diagnosis, from a patient treated with antithyroid drugs. The receptors come from a woman between 25 and 40 years old with Graves disease. Both conserved end residues are trimmed from each CDR3. Each record gives: J gene, clone size, V gene, CDR3 protein. A clone size is listed for some rows: how often the clone was seen (once, few, many), or a class if it is expanded.

TRBJ2-5	-	TRBV20-1	SARDPREWETQY
TRBJ2-3	many	TRBV5-1	ASSLVAGGSTDTQY
TRBJ2-1	-	TRBV9	ASSVGARNEQF
TRBJ1-2	many	TRBV3-1	ASSLTGQGGYT
TRBJ2-1	many	TRBV2	ASSGGGLAGNEQF
TRBJ2-3	many	TRBV12-3/TRBV12-4	ASSSQRGTTDTQY
TRBJ1-5	many	TRBV6-5	ASSYGGSSNQPQH
TRBJ1-4	many	TRBV28	ASRTPGDLNEKLF
TRBJ2-7	many	TRBV9	ASSDRTGDASYEQY
TRBJ2-7	few	TRBV4-1	ASSQSQGAREQY
TRBJ1-2	-	TRBV10-2	ASRPVTAYGYT
TRBJ2-2	-	TRBV6-1	ASRKGSGGNTGELF
TRBJ2-2	many	TRBV28	ASKERRTGELF
TRBJ2-1	many	TRBV2	ASSEAVNTGNEQF
TRBJ2-7	many	TRBV12-3/TRBV12-4	ASRGFGEQY
TRBJ2-2	-	TRBV9	ASSVTSTGELF
TRBJ1-1	many	TRBV18	ASSPNRGGTEAF
TRBJ1-1	-	TRBV30	AWSSGGMNTEAF
TRBJ2-1	few	TRBV7-9	ASSYLGGVAGGEQF
TRBJ2-1	-	TRBV19	ASSMPGTSMYNEQF
TRBJ2-3	-	TRBV2	ASSGSSSGDTDTQY
TRBJ2-2	many	TRBV6-1	ASRPRTGSNTGELF
TRBJ2-3	-	TRBV30	AWSQGATDTQY
TRBJ2-7	many	TRBV20-1	SARATEGGEQY